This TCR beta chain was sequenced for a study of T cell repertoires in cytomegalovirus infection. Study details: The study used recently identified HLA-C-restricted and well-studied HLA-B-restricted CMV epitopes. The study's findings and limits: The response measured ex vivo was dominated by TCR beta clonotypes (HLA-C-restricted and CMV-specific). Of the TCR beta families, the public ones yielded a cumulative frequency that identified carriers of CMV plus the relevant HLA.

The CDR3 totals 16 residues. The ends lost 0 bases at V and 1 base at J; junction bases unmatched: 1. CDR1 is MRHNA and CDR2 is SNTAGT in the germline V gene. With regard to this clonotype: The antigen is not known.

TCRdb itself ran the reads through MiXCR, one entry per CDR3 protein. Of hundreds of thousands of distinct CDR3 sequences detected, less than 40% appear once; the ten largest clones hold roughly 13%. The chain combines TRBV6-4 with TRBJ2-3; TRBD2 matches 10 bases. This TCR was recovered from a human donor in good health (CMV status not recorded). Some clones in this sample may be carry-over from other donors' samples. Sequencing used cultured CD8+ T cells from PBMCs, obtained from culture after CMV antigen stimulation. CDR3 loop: CASSDSGTSGTDTQYF. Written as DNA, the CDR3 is TGTGCCAGCAGTGACTCCGGGACTAGCGGCACAGATACGCAGTATTTT.